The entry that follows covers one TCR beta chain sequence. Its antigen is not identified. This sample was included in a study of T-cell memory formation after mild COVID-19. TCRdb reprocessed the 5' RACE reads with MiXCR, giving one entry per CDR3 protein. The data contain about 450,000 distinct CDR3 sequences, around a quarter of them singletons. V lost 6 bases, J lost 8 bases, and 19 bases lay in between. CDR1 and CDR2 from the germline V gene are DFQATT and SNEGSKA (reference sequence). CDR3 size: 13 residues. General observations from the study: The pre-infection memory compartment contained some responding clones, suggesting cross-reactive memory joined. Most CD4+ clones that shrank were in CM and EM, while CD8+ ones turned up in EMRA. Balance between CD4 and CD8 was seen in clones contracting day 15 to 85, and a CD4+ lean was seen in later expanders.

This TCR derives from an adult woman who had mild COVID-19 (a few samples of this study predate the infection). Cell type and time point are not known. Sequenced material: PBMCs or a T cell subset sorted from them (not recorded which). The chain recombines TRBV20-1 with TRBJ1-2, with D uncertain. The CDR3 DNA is TGCAGTGCCCCACCAACGTCGGGCCGCGGCTACACCTTC. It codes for CSAPPTSGRGYTF.